Listed below are T cell receptor beta chains from one sample, sequenced in a study of OX40 agonist ivuxolimab in advanced cancers. Only in-frame clones appear in the TCRdb table, and some are missing; sequencing was by immunoSEQ multiplex PCR. Of tens of thousands of clones detected, roughly 85% appear once; the ten largest clones hold roughly 16%. The sequencing used CD4+ or CD8+ T cells sorted from blood, collected in a trial of the OX40 agonist ivuxolimab. These receptors all come from an adult with an advanced solid tumor such as melanoma, head and neck, liver or kidney cancer. Both conserved end residues are part of each CDR3.

v_gene	j_gene	CDR3aa
TRBV19	TRBJ2-5	CATRGGVETQYF
TRBV6-5	TRBJ2-7	CAISDMGLQYF
TRBV6-5	TRBJ1-1	CASSSSTGETEAFF
TRBV7-6	TRBJ2-7	CASSLGGQGYEQYF
TRBV7-2	TRBJ1-1	CASSLAPKAWNTEAFF
TRBV11-3	TRBJ2-7	CASSLARHYEQYF
TRBV7-9	TRBJ1-6	CASSLDSGTLHF
TRBV6-5	TRBJ1-2	CASSYLGQTYGYTF
TRBV6-5	TRBJ1-1	CASSMTVNTEAFF
TRBV29-1	TRBJ2-5	CSGDVGEETQYF
TRBV25-1	TRBJ1-1	CASSGQHTEAFF
TRBV7-9	TRBJ1-4	CASSWGFQGEEKLFF
TRBV11-2	TRBJ2-3	CASSRDVLAVHSPDTQYF
TRBV4-2	TRBJ2-2	CASSQGSLGQGNTGELFF
TRBV23-1	TRBJ2-7	CASSQTVSFNSYEQYF
TRBV6-1	TRBJ1-2	CASWIQGASYYGYTF
TRBV28	TRBJ1-5	CASSLGLTTNGNQPQHF
TRBV6-1	TRBJ2-3	CASSEMAGGADTQYF
TRBV5-1	TRBJ2-1	CASSLAGSLTINEQFF
TRBV6-5	TRBJ2-7	CASSYRPQTISYEQYF
TRBV10-3	TRBJ2-3	CAIRASGSMTDTQYF
TRBV28	TRBJ1-4	CASAPYTGFGEKLFF
TRBV5-1	TRBJ2-7	CASSLGVTEAYEQYF
TRBV6-5	TRBJ2-4	CASSAGLELNIQYF
TRBV6-4	TRBJ2-2	CASSDGDSGLTGELFF
TRBV11-1	TRBJ2-1	CASSLNRGLAGEQFF
TRBV28	TRBJ2-3	CASSLTEDFSTDTQYF
TRBV29-1	TRBJ2-5	CSAAGLAERYQETQYF
TRBV27	TRBJ1-2	CASSASGTAYGYTF
TRBV2	TRBJ2-7	CASSAGTATYEQYF
TRBV29-1	TRBJ2-1	CSVAHWFRDRGRDEQFF
TRBV9	TRBJ1-1	CASSVGPQNTEAFF
TRBV7-9	TRBJ2-3	CASSRIAGTSGEGDTQYF
TRBV11-2	TRBJ2-5	CASSLIGWGYQETQYF
TRBV19	TRBJ2-3	CASRGGTLSTDTQYF
TRBV4-1	TRBJ2-4	CASSGPSGAKNIQYF
TRBV5-1	TRBJ1-1	CASSLGQDTEAFF
TRBV5-1	TRBJ1-6	CASSLQGSPLHF
TRBV28	TRBJ2-7	CASSYIRGGEQYF
TRBV7-9	TRBJ2-2	CASSLDRDTGELFF
TRBV6-6	TRBJ2-3	CASSASMSTDTQYF
TRBV19	TRBJ2-5	CASKGRGKETQYF
TRBV6-6	TRBJ2-5	CASRSNRGLETQYF
TRBV10-3	TRBJ2-3	CAISRQDLSTDTQYF
TRBV5-8	TRBJ2-4	CASSLGFSGENIQYF
TRBV7-2	TRBJ2-7	CASSVGLAVAYEQYF
TRBV19	TRBJ2-1	CASRRLAGANEQFF
TRBV2	TRBJ2-1	CASRRESGSDEQFF
TRBV29-1	TRBJ1-2	CSVETQGSYGYTF
TRBV27	TRBJ2-1	CASSFGTGNYNEQFF
TRBV28	TRBJ1-3	CASSLSTGWDGTIYF
TRBV6-1	TRBJ2-7	CASSEIRGTGEQYF
TRBV29-1	TRBJ2-1	CSVATSGSYNEQFF
TRBV5-1	TRBJ2-2	CASSFRTANTGELFF